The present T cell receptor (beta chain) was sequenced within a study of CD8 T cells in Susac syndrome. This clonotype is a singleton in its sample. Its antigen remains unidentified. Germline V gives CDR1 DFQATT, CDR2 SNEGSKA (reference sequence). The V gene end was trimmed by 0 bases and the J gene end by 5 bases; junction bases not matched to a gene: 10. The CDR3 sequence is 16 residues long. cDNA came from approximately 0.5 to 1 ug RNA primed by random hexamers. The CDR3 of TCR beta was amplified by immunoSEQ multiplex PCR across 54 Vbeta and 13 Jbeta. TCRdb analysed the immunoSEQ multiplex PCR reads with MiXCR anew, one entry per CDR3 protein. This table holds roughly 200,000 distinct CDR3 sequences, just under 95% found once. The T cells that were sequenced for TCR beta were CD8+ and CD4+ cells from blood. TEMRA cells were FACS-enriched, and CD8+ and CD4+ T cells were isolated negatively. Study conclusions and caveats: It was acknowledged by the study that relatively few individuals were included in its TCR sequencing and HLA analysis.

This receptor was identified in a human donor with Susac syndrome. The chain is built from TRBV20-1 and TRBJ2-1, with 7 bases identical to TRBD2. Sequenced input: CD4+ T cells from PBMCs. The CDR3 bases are TGCAGTGCTAGAGATGCCGCAAGCGGGGTAGACAATGAGCAGTTCTTC. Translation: CSARDAASGVDNEQFF.